These T cell receptor beta chains were read from a single sample in a study of blood T cells in healthy people across ages. TCRdb recomputed calls from the 5' RACE reads with MiXCR, one row per CDR3 protein. The data contain about 800,000 distinct CDR3 sequences, around a quarter of them singletons. These data also formed part of another study, on T cells of mothers and their children.

Source material: blood. All receptors come from a boy aged 10-17 years in good health. Both conserved end residues are part of each CDR3. A D gene is named only where the DNA matches it firmly. Clone size, where shown, is once, few, many, or a class for clones that have expanded.

CDR3nt: TGCGCCAGCAGCGTCGACTTTTGGGAGACCCAGTACTTC; CDR3aa: CASSVDFWETQYF; d_gene: .; v_gene: TRBV5-1; j_gene: TRBJ2-5; abundance: .
CDR3nt: TGCAGCGCCCTGGGACAGCCCGAAAACATTCAGTACTTC; CDR3aa: CSALGQPENIQYF; d_gene: TRBD1; v_gene: TRBV29-1; j_gene: TRBJ2-4; abundance: few
CDR3nt: TGCAGTGCTAGAGTCGGCGGGAACACCGGGGAGCTGTTTTTT; CDR3aa: CSARVGGNTGELFF; d_gene: .; v_gene: TRBV20-1; j_gene: TRBJ2-2; abundance: .
CDR3nt: TGTGCCAGCAGTTTATCCCGGGACAATGAGCAGTTCTTC; CDR3aa: CASSLSRDNEQFF; d_gene: .; v_gene: TRBV6-2/TRBV6-3; j_gene: TRBJ2-1; abundance: .
CDR3nt: TGTGCCACCAGCAGGATAGGTTGGTTGTCGATCGCAACTAATGAAAAACTGTTTTTT; CDR3aa: CATSRIGWLSIATNEKLFF; d_gene: .; v_gene: TRBV15; j_gene: TRBJ1-4; abundance: .
CDR3nt: TGTGCCAGCAGCTTAGGGGGCACTAGGGGGTCTGCTGTAAACACCATATATTTT; CDR3aa: CASSLGGTRGSAVNTIYF; d_gene: .; v_gene: TRBV7-2; j_gene: TRBJ1-3; abundance: once
CDR3nt: TGTGCCAGCAGCCCAAAGACTAGCGGGGGGATCAATGAGCAGTTCTTC; CDR3aa: CASSPKTSGGINEQFF; d_gene: TRBD2; v_gene: TRBV7-4; j_gene: TRBJ2-1; abundance: few
CDR3nt: TGTGCCAGCAGTTTATGGGGGTCGGCGGATGAAAAACTGTCTTTT; CDR3aa: CASSLWGSADEKLSF; d_gene: .; v_gene: TRBV28; j_gene: TRBJ1-4; abundance: .
CDR3nt: TGTGCCAGCAGCGTTACGACGGGGAACACTGAAGCTTTCTTT; CDR3aa: CASSVTTGNTEAFF; d_gene: .; v_gene: TRBV9; j_gene: TRBJ1-1; abundance: .
CDR3nt: TGTGCCAGCAGCTTGGATTTTGGCGGCACAGATACGCAGTATTTT; CDR3aa: CASSLDFGGTDTQYF; d_gene: .; v_gene: TRBV5-4; j_gene: TRBJ2-3; abundance: many
CDR3nt: TGCAGCGTTGGCGGGCCCAATCAGCCCCAGCATTTT; CDR3aa: CSVGGPNQPQHF; d_gene: .; v_gene: TRBV29-1; j_gene: TRBJ1-5; abundance: .
CDR3nt: TGCGCCAGCAGCCAAGTTTATCGACAGGAAAGTGAAGCTTTCTTT; CDR3aa: CASSQVYRQESEAFF; d_gene: .; v_gene: TRBV4-1; j_gene: TRBJ1-1; abundance: .
CDR3nt: TGTGCCACCAGTGACCGGGGGGAGGCTAGCACAGATACGCAGTATTTT; CDR3aa: CATSDRGEASTDTQYF; d_gene: TRBD2; v_gene: TRBV24-1; j_gene: TRBJ2-3; abundance: .
CDR3nt: TGTGCCAGCAGTGGAACGCAGGGGGGAAACTACTACGGGCAGTACTTC; CDR3aa: CASSGTQGGNYYGQYF; d_gene: .; v_gene: TRBV27; j_gene: TRBJ2-7; abundance: .
CDR3nt: TGTGCCAGCAGTTTAGGTGTCGGGGCCAGGGAGCAGTTCTTC; CDR3aa: CASSLGVGAREQFF; d_gene: .; v_gene: TRBV12-3/TRBV12-4; j_gene: TRBJ2-1; abundance: few
CDR3nt: TGTGCCAGCGGAGTACTAGGGGGGGGGACAGATACGCAGTATTTT; CDR3aa: CASGVLGGGTDTQYF; d_gene: .; v_gene: TRBV12-3/TRBV12-4; j_gene: TRBJ2-3; abundance: .
CDR3nt: TGTGCCACCAGCGATATGTTGGGCGAGCAGTACTTC; CDR3aa: CATSDMLGEQYF; d_gene: .; v_gene: TRBV15; j_gene: TRBJ2-7; abundance: .
CDR3nt: TGTGCCAGCAGTTATAGCGGGGTCTCCTACGAGCAGTACTTC; CDR3aa: CASSYSGVSYEQYF; d_gene: TRBD2; v_gene: TRBV25-1; j_gene: TRBJ2-7; abundance: few
CDR3nt: TGTGCCAGCAGTCCCACGCTAACCCTAGCGGGGGACTACGAACAGTACTTC; CDR3aa: CASSPTLTLAGDYEQYF; d_gene: TRBD2; v_gene: TRBV28; j_gene: TRBJ2-7; abundance: .
CDR3nt: TGTGCCAGCAGCTCGACTAGCGGGGGGGGCACAGATACGCAGTATTTT; CDR3aa: CASSSTSGGGTDTQYF; d_gene: TRBD2; v_gene: TRBV7-9; j_gene: TRBJ2-3; abundance: .
CDR3nt: TGTGCCAGCAGCGTAAGAGCCAAAAACATTCAGTACTTC; CDR3aa: CASSVRAKNIQYF; d_gene: .; v_gene: TRBV3-1; j_gene: TRBJ2-4; abundance: .
CDR3nt: TGTGCCAGCAGGGACGCCTACACAGATACGCAGTATTTT; CDR3aa: CASRDAYTDTQYF; d_gene: .; v_gene: TRBV2; j_gene: TRBJ2-3; abundance: few
CDR3nt: TGTGCCAGCAGCTTAGCGGGACTTCTGTCCTACAATGAGCAGTTCTTC; CDR3aa: CASSLAGLLSYNEQFF; d_gene: .; v_gene: TRBV7-6; j_gene: TRBJ2-1; abundance: .
CDR3nt: TGTGCCAGCAGTTACATGGACAGGGCCGGCAATCAGCCCCAGCATTTT; CDR3aa: CASSYMDRAGNQPQHF; d_gene: TRBD1; v_gene: TRBV6-6; j_gene: TRBJ1-5; abundance: .
CDR3nt: TGTGCCAGCAGCCCCCGCTCCTACAGGGGAGGTGAAGCTTTCTTT; CDR3aa: CASSPRSYRGGEAFF; d_gene: TRBD1; v_gene: TRBV13; j_gene: TRBJ1-1; abundance: .
CDR3nt: TGCAGTGCTCTGCCACTAGAAAACAATGAGCAGTTCTTC; CDR3aa: CSALPLENNEQFF; d_gene: .; v_gene: TRBV20-1; j_gene: TRBJ2-1; abundance: .
CDR3nt: TGTGCCAGCAGGGGGGTGACAGGAGGAGCAACTAATGAAAAACTGTTTTTT; CDR3aa: CASRGVTGGATNEKLFF; d_gene: .; v_gene: TRBV6-2/TRBV6-3; j_gene: TRBJ1-4; abundance: .
CDR3nt: TGTGCCAGCAGCCCTCTTCTAGGGACTTCCTACGAGCAGTACTTC; CDR3aa: CASSPLLGTSYEQYF; d_gene: .; v_gene: TRBV3-1; j_gene: TRBJ2-7; abundance: .
CDR3nt: TGTGCCACCAGCGGAAGGGGGGACAGGGGGTCCCTTGGTGAAAAACTGTTTTTT; CDR3aa: CATSGRGDRGSLGEKLFF; d_gene: TRBD1; v_gene: TRBV15; j_gene: TRBJ1-4; abundance: .
CDR3nt: TGTGCCAGCAGCCGTGAAATCCCGGGACTAGCGACTAGCATAGATACGCAGTATTTT; CDR3aa: CASSREIPGLATSIDTQYF; d_gene: TRBD2; v_gene: TRBV4-2; j_gene: TRBJ2-3; abundance: few
CDR3nt: TGTGCCAGCAGCTATGGACTAGCCGGGGCCGATGAGCAGTTCTTC; CDR3aa: CASSYGLAGADEQFF; d_gene: TRBD2; v_gene: TRBV7-2; j_gene: TRBJ2-1; abundance: .
CDR3nt: TGTGCCAGCAGCTCCGGGACAGGGAGCAGCACAGATACGCAGTATTTT; CDR3aa: CASSSGTGSSTDTQYF; d_gene: TRBD1; v_gene: TRBV5-6; j_gene: TRBJ2-3; abundance: .
CDR3nt: TGTGCCAGCAGCCAAAGTGGTGCAGGGAGCGAAAAACTGTTTTTT; CDR3aa: CASSQSGAGSEKLFF; d_gene: .; v_gene: TRBV4-2; j_gene: TRBJ1-4; abundance: few
CDR3nt: TGTGCCAGCAGCTTAATGCAGGTCGACAATGAGCAGTTCTTC; CDR3aa: CASSLMQVDNEQFF; d_gene: .; v_gene: TRBV7-9; j_gene: TRBJ2-1; abundance: .
CDR3nt: TGTGCCAGCAAAAAAGTGGAGACCCGCGGGCCAGATACGCAGTATTTT; CDR3aa: CASKKVETRGPDTQYF; d_gene: .; v_gene: TRBV6-1; j_gene: TRBJ2-3; abundance: .
CDR3nt: TGTGCCAGCAGCTTGACAGGGGGCTGGAACTATGGCTACACCTTC; CDR3aa: CASSLTGGWNYGYTF; d_gene: TRBD1; v_gene: TRBV7-9; j_gene: TRBJ1-2; abundance: few
CDR3nt: TGCAGTGCTAGACCCGGGTCGAGCACAGATACGCAGTATTTT; CDR3aa: CSARPGSSTDTQYF; d_gene: .; v_gene: TRBV20-1; j_gene: TRBJ2-3; abundance: few
CDR3nt: TGTGCCATCAGTGAGTCGTCTCGGAGCGGGATCGGGAATACGCAGTATTTT; CDR3aa: CAISESSRSGIGNTQYF; d_gene: TRBD2; v_gene: TRBV10-3; j_gene: TRBJ2-3; abundance: few
CDR3nt: TGTGCCAGCAGCGTTTCGTCCGGGATAGGTGGCTACACCTTC; CDR3aa: CASSVSSGIGGYTF; d_gene: .; v_gene: TRBV9; j_gene: TRBJ1-2; abundance: .
CDR3nt: TGTGCCAGCTTAGGGACTGAAGCTTTCTTT; CDR3aa: CASLGTEAFF; d_gene: .; v_gene: TRBV25-1; j_gene: TRBJ1-1; abundance: few
CDR3nt: TGTGCCAGCAGCGTAGATGGAGGGACAGTAGAAGAGACCCAGTACTTC; CDR3aa: CASSVDGGTVEETQYF; d_gene: .; v_gene: TRBV9; j_gene: TRBJ2-5; abundance: .
CDR3nt: TGTGCCAGCAGCAGACAGGGGGACTCCAATGAGCAGTTCTTC; CDR3aa: CASSRQGDSNEQFF; d_gene: TRBD1; v_gene: TRBV2; j_gene: TRBJ2-1; abundance: .
CDR3nt: TGTGCCAGCAGCTTTAAGGAGTACAGGGGGGCTTTCTTT; CDR3aa: CASSFKEYRGAFF; d_gene: TRBD1; v_gene: TRBV7-2; j_gene: TRBJ1-1; abundance: few
CDR3nt: TGTGCCACCAGCATCGGAGAGGATGAAAAACTGTTTTTT; CDR3aa: CATSIGEDEKLFF; d_gene: .; v_gene: TRBV15; j_gene: TRBJ1-4; abundance: .
CDR3nt: TGTGCCAGCAGTTTAAACCCAGCGGGAGTCACCGGGGAGCTGTTTTTT; CDR3aa: CASSLNPAGVTGELFF; d_gene: TRBD2; v_gene: TRBV28; j_gene: TRBJ2-2; abundance: .
CDR3nt: TGTGCCAGCAGCTTAGAAACTAGCGACGAGCAGTACTTC; CDR3aa: CASSLETSDEQYF; d_gene: TRBD2; v_gene: TRBV7-2; j_gene: TRBJ2-7; abundance: .
CDR3nt: TGCAGTGCTAGAGATGGTCGGCTAGCGGGAGGTAACACAGATACGCAGTATTTT; CDR3aa: CSARDGRLAGGNTDTQYF; d_gene: TRBD2; v_gene: TRBV20-1; j_gene: TRBJ2-3; abundance: .
CDR3nt: TGTGCCAGCAGCCGAATACCGACAGGGGTCTCATCGAACACTGAAGCTTTCTTT; CDR3aa: CASSRIPTGVSSNTEAFF; d_gene: TRBD1; v_gene: TRBV3-1; j_gene: TRBJ1-1; abundance: few
CDR3nt: TGTGCCATCAGTGAGGTCACTAGCGGTCCCCCAGAGCAGTACTTC; CDR3aa: CAISEVTSGPPEQYF; d_gene: TRBD2; v_gene: TRBV10-3; j_gene: TRBJ2-5; abundance: few
CDR3nt: TGTGCCAGCAGCTACACAGGGTTGATTGAAGCTTTCTTT; CDR3aa: CASSYTGLIEAFF; d_gene: .; v_gene: TRBV7-9; j_gene: TRBJ1-1; abundance: few
CDR3nt: TGCGCCAGCAGCCAAGAGGGGGTAGGGGGAGACGAGCAGTACTTC; CDR3aa: CASSQEGVGGDEQYF; d_gene: .; v_gene: TRBV4-1; j_gene: TRBJ2-7; abundance: .
CDR3nt: TGCGCCAGCAGCCAAATTCTAATAACAGGGGCATCCTACGAGCAGTACTTC; CDR3aa: CASSQILITGASYEQYF; d_gene: TRBD1; v_gene: TRBV4-3; j_gene: TRBJ2-7; abundance: .
CDR3nt: TGTGCCAGCAGCTTCCCTCTCACAGGGGGAGGTGAGCAGTTCTTC; CDR3aa: CASSFPLTGGGEQFF; d_gene: TRBD1; v_gene: TRBV7-8; j_gene: TRBJ2-1; abundance: few
CDR3nt: TGTGCCAGCAGCTTAGGGGCCGGGGGTTCGGGCATTCAGTACTTC; CDR3aa: CASSLGAGGSGIQYF; d_gene: .; v_gene: TRBV7-6; j_gene: TRBJ2-4; abundance: .
CDR3nt: TGTGCCAGCAGCGTTCTAGCGGAGCAGTACTTC; CDR3aa: CASSVLAEQYF; d_gene: .; v_gene: TRBV13; j_gene: TRBJ2-7; abundance: .
CDR3nt: TGCAGTGCGTCAGACAGAACCTCTGGGGCCAACGTCCTGACTTTC; CDR3aa: CSASDRTSGANVLTF; d_gene: .; v_gene: TRBV20-1; j_gene: TRBJ2-6; abundance: .
CDR3nt: TGTGCCAGCAATCCGGGGGCTGTATTCTATGGCTACACCTTC; CDR3aa: CASNPGAVFYGYTF; d_gene: .; v_gene: TRBV2; j_gene: TRBJ1-2; abundance: .
CDR3nt: TGCAGTGCTAGTCCCGGGACAGCGAAGGCAGCTTTCTTT; CDR3aa: CSASPGTAKAAFF; d_gene: TRBD1; v_gene: TRBV20-1; j_gene: TRBJ1-1; abundance: .
CDR3nt: TGTGCCAGCAGTTTATGGGGGGGATGGGAGCAGTTCTTC; CDR3aa: CASSLWGGWEQFF; d_gene: .; v_gene: TRBV28; j_gene: TRBJ2-1; abundance: .
CDR3nt: TGCGCCAGCAGCGCCCCATTGCGAACCGGGGAGCTGTTTTTT; CDR3aa: CASSAPLRTGELFF; d_gene: .; v_gene: TRBV5-1; j_gene: TRBJ2-2; abundance: .